Sequencing of this TCR beta chain was carried out in a study of blood T cell repertoires in COVID-19. The CDR3 sequence is 16 residues long. Germline trimming cut 0 bases from V and 1 base from J; bases unmatched to any gene: 4. Per the germline V gene, CDR1 is ENHRY and CDR2 is SYGVKD. The method was immunoSEQ multiplex PCR; TCRdb's version includes in-frame clones alone and lacks a portion of them. The sample holds more than 80,000 clones, 65% to 90% seen once. Material: peripheral blood. V and J are TRBV10-3 and TRBJ2-7, with 9 bases that match TRBD2. This clonotype originated in a man of 80 years or more with acute or convalescent COVID-19. The CDR3 here is CAISESQLAGSYEQYF. The CDR3, as DNA: TGTGCCATCAGTGAGTCTCAGCTAGCGGGATCCTACGAGCAGTACTTC.